A single sample is the source of the 30 T cell receptor beta chains below, sequenced in a study of T-cell memory formation after mild COVID-19. MiXCR, run by TCRdb on the 5' RACE reads, gives a single entry per CDR3 protein. The profile shows roughly 320,000 distinct CDR3 sequences, 25% to 30% of them singletons. Sequenced material: PBMCs or a T cell subset sorted from them (not recorded which). These receptors were collected from an adult woman who had mild COVID-19 (a few samples of this study predate the infection). Cell type and time point are not known.

V usage is TRBV20-1 and J usage is TRBJ2-1; 7 bases align to TRBD1. There are 15 residues in the CDR3. Germline CDR1 and CDR2: DFQATT and SNEGSKA (reference sequence). For the CDR3, the DNA is TGCAGGGGGACAGCGGCTATACTTTCCTACAATGAGCAGTTCTTC. Encoded protein: CRGTAAILSYNEQFF.

The rearrangement uses TRBV20-1 and TRBJ2-7, with D perhaps matching TRBD1 (6 bases). The CDR3 is 13 residues long. Germline CDR1 reads DFQATT; CDR2 reads SNEGSKA (reference sequence). V dropped 1 base and J dropped 3 bases, with 10 bases sitting between them. The CDR3 is CSARGQDDYEQYF. The CDR3 coding sequence is TGCAGTGCTAGAGGACAGGACGACTACGAGCAGTACTTC.

This clonotype was observed a few times. The genes are TRBV18 and TRBJ1-6, with 9 bases aligning to TRBD1. The CDR3 consists of 15 residues. The V gene's germline CDR1 is KGHSH and CDR2 LQKENI. V was pared by 3 bases and J by 8 bases, with 5 bases of the junction left unmatched. CDR3 amino acids: CASSPRQGVDSPLHF. CDR3 DNA sequence: TGTGCCAGCTCACCTCGACAGGGGGTGGATTCACCCCTCCACTTT.

The chain combines TRBV28 with TRBJ2-7; D gene uncertain. CDR1 is MDHEN and CDR2 is SYDVKM in the germline V gene. The germline V and J ends were trimmed by 2 bases and 6 bases, with 11 bases remaining between them. The CDR3 spans 13 residues. The CDR3 bases are TGTGCCAGCAGTTTAAGGTCCCCGGGCGAGCAGTACTTC. Amino acids: CASSLRSPGEQYF.

The gene calls are TRBV30 and TRBJ2-2; 9 nucleotides line up with TRBD1. Trimming at V came to 8 bases and at J to 0 bases, leaving 13 bases not matched to a gene. This CDR3 is built from 17 residues. Germline V CDR1 and CDR2: GTSNPN, SVGIG (reference sequence). Here the CDR3 reads CARARQGVSANTGELFF. The CDR3 DNA reads as TGTGCCCGCGCGAGACAGGGGGTTAGCGCGAACACCGGGGAGCTGTTTTTT.

The CDR3 region has the DNA TGTGCCAGCAGCTCGACAGGGAGGGACTCTGGAAACACCATATATTTT. Translating it yields CASSSTGRDSGNTIYF. V is TRBV7-9 and J is TRBJ1-3, with 7 bases identical to TRBD1. Per germline, CDR1 SEHNR and CDR2 FQNEAQ (reference sequence). The CDR3 consists of 16 residues. The trim removed 4 bases at V and 0 bases at J, leaving 6 bases unmatched. The whole variable domain, remainder taken from reference TRBV7-9 and TRBJ1-3, is DTGVSQNPRHKITKRGQNVTFRCDPISEHNRLYWYRQTLGQGPEFLTYFQNEAQLEKSRLLSDRFSAERPKGSFSTLEIQRTEQGDSAMYLCASSSTGRDSGNTIYFGEGSWLTVV.

The gene calls are TRBV7-8 and TRBJ2-1; TRBD2 aligns across 7 bases. The CDR3 is 13 amino acids. Unmatched junction bases numbered 6, after V lost 5 bases and J lost 8 bases. Germline CDR1 SGHVS, CDR2 FQNEAQ. CDR3 loop: CASSTAGIDEQFF. The CDR3 bases are TGTGCCAGCAGCACAGCGGGGATCGATGAGCAGTTCTTC.

There are many counts of this clonotype. V and J are TRBV23-1 and TRBJ2-1; D is uncertain. TRBV23-1 is known as an ORF, though its function is uncertain. This CDR3 comprises 10 residues. The V gene lost 6 bases and the J gene lost 7 bases, with 4 bases spanning the gap. CDR3 bases: TGCGCCAGCAGCGGGAATGAGCAGTTCTTC. Amino acid sequence: CASSGNEQFF.

This clonotype turned up a few times. The genes are TRBV12-3 or TRBV12-4 and TRBJ2-5, with D possibly being TRBD2 (5 bases). V was clipped by 3 bases and J by 5 bases, with 10 bases between them. This CDR3 is 13 amino acids long. CDR3 DNA: TGTGCCAGCAGTTTTGGGGAGAGGGAGACCCAGTACTTC. It codes for CASSFGERETQYF.

In this sample, this clonotype turned up a few times. This chain connects TRBV6-5 to TRBJ2-7; D remains ambiguous. Trimming left V 8 bases short and J 0 bases short, with 8 bases between. The CDR3 consists of 12 residues. The germline V gene has CDR1 MNHEY and CDR2 SVGAGI. CDR3 sequence (DNA): TGTGCCAGCTTCAACAGCTCCTACGAGCAGTACTTC. Its protein is CASFNSSYEQYF.

The CDR3 sequence is CASSQLRTGREKLFF. The CDR3, as DNA: TGCGCCAGCAGCCAACTTAGAACAGGGAGGGAAAAACTGTTTTTT. The J gene is TRBJ1-4, the V gene TRBV4-3; D perhaps matches TRBD1 (6 bases). Germline loops: CDR1 LGHNA, CDR2 YSLEER. The germline V and J ends were trimmed by 2 bases and 8 bases, with 15 bases remaining between them. CDR3 length: 15 residues.

This clonotype was detected a few times. This chain uses TRBV5-1 with TRBJ2-3, with D unclear. This CDR3 region has 15 residues. Looked up from germline, CDR1 is SGHRS and CDR2 is YFSETQ. With 4 bases removed from V and 0 bases from J, the gap between germline ends came to 12 bases. The CDR3 bases are TGCGCCAGCAGCCCCCGCGTGCCAAGCACAGATACGCAGTATTTT. It codes for CASSPRVPSTDTQYF.

This clonotype was counted a few times. The chain has TRBV20-1 and TRBJ2-5, with 9 nucleotides matching TRBD2. The junction had 13 bases not matched to a gene; V was cut back by 4 bases and J by 4 bases. The V gene's germline CDR1 is DFQATT and CDR2 SNEGSKA (reference sequence). CDR3 length equals 16 residues. CDR3 residues: CSAIVVAGGPIETQYF. The CDR3 coding sequence is TGCAGTGCTATCGTAGTGGCGGGAGGGCCGATAGAGACCCAGTACTTC.

This clonotype was recorded a few times. The gene calls are TRBV10-3 and TRBJ2-7, with TRBD1 identical over 8 bases. The germline V gene encodes CDR1 ENHRY and CDR2 SYGVKD. The CDR3 has 14 residues. V lost 4 bases to trimming and J lost 4 bases; unmatched junction nucleotides: 6. CDR3 nucleotide sequence: TGTGCCATCAGTGGACCGGGACAGGTTTACGAGCAGTACTTC. Translated, it gives CAISGPGQVYEQYF.

This clonotype was counted only a few times. The V call is TRBV30, the J call TRBJ2-7; maybe TRBD2 (6 bases). Germline V CDR1 and CDR2: GTSNPN, SVGIG (reference sequence). This CDR3 comprises 14 residues. V was shortened by 0 bases and J by 3 bases, with 12 bases between the two germline ends. The DNA for the CDR3 is TGTGCCTGGAGTGTACCGGGACTCCTCTACGAGCAGTACTTC. It codes for CAWSVPGLLYEQYF. Drawing the rest from reference TRBV30 and TRBJ2-7, the complete variable domain is SQTIHQWPATLVQPVGSPLSLECTVEGTSNPNLYWYRQAAGRGLQLLFYSVGIGQISSEVPQNLSASRPQDRQFILSSKKLLLSDSGFYLCAWSVPGLLYEQYFGPGTRLTVT.

The CDR3 here is CASKQSGNTDTQYF. The CDR3 DNA follows: TGTGCCAGCAAGCAGTCGGGTAACACAGATACGCAGTATTTT. The V call is TRBV7-9, the J call TRBJ2-3; D gene unclear. The CDR3 extends over 14 amino acids. With 7 bases removed from V and 2 bases from J, the gap between germline ends came to 13 bases. Germline V gives CDR1 SEHNR, CDR2 FQNEAQ (reference sequence).

In its sample, this clonotype was seen a few times. The V and J genes are TRBV7-9 and TRBJ2-1, with D hard to call. Per germline, CDR1 SEHNR and CDR2 FQNEAQ (reference sequence). The CDR3 is made up of 14 amino acids. V was trimmed by 1 base and J by 7 bases, leaving 11 bases between them. CDR3 in DNA: TGTGCCAGCAGCTTAGACTGGCTCCAGAATGAGCAGTTCTTC. Protein product: CASSLDWLQNEQFF.

This clonotype was counted only a few times. The rearrangement links TRBV3-1 to TRBJ2-3; no firm D call. The CDR3 consists of 13 residues. The V and J ends lost 3 bases and 0 bases respectively, with 4 bases between them. Per the germline V gene, CDR1 is LGHDT and CDR2 is YNNKEL (reference sequence). CDR3 bases: TGTGCCAGCAGCCACGGAAGCACAGATACGCAGTATTTT. This translates into CASSHGSTDTQYF.

The rearrangement links TRBV18 to TRBJ1-4, with a weak D call TRBD1 (5 bases). This CDR3 contains 15 residues. Trimming took off 6 bases at V and 0 bases at J, with 11 bases between the two ends. The germline V gene has CDR1 KGHSH and CDR2 LQKENI. The DNA of the CDR3 is TGTGCCAGCTCTCCAGGGCGTGCAACTAATGAAAAACTGTTTTTT. Amino acids: CASSPGRATNEKLFF.

The rearrangement uses TRBV6-5 and TRBJ1-1; 7 positions agree with TRBD1. This CDR3 comprises 12 residues. The trim removed 8 bases at V and 4 bases at J, leaving 4 bases unmatched. The V gene's germline CDR1 is MNHEY and CDR2 SVGAGI. This CDR3 is CASGDRATEAFF. The DNA of the CDR3 is TGTGCCAGCGGTGACAGGGCCACTGAAGCTTTCTTT.

V and J are TRBV29-1 and TRBJ2-1; the D gene could be TRBD1 or TRBD2 (5 bases each). The germline V gene has CDR1 SQVTM and CDR2 ANQGSEA. V lost 6 bases, J lost 7 bases, and 16 bases lay in between. The CDR3 is made up of 13 amino acids. CDR3 coding DNA: TGCAGCGTCCGAGGGGCAGTCTGGAATGAGCAGTTCTTC. Translating it yields CSVRGAVWNEQFF.

This chain links TRBV7-9 with TRBJ2-5, with D unclear. Germline CDR1 and CDR2: SEHNR and FQNEAQ (reference sequence). The CDR3 is 11 amino acids. V was trimmed by 2 bases and J by 6 bases, leaving 4 bases between them. Here the CDR3 DNA reads TGTGCCAGCAGCTTATTTCAGACCCAGTACTTC. It specifies CASSLFQTQYF.

This clonotype turned up a few times. The CDR3 DNA reads TGCGCCAGTCATCCCGGGGGGCGCGCGAGCACTGAAGCTTTCTTT. Translating gives CASHPGGRASTEAFF. The chain has TRBV5-1 and TRBJ1-1; the D gene is possibly TRBD1 (6 bases). Germline values: CDR1 SGHRS, CDR2 YFSETQ. V lost 8 bases to trimming and J lost 4 bases, with 21 bases between them. The CDR3 consists of 15 residues.

This clonotype was seen a few times. V gene TRBV12-3 or TRBV12-4 combines with J gene TRBJ2-5, with 8 bases fitting TRBD1. V gave up 5 bases and J gave up 4 bases; unmatched junction bases: 12. The CDR3 totals 16 residues. CDR3 sequence reads: CASSQTTGVYGETQYF. CDR3 in DNA: TGTGCCAGCAGTCAAACGACAGGGGTGTATGGAGAGACCCAGTACTTC.

About this clonotype itself: One junction end disagrees with the germline gene, perhaps due to a read error. The chain carries TRBV7-8 and TRBJ2-7; 11 bases line up with TRBD1. The CDR3 covers 13 residues. CDR1 SGHVS and CDR2 FQNEAQ come from the germline V gene. Here the CDR3 DNA reads TGTGCCAGCAGCTCGGACCTCCGGGACAGGGGGGCCTTT. Its translation is CASSSDLRDRGAF.

This clonotype was seen a handful of times. The J gene is TRBJ2-1, the V gene TRBV6-6; possible D gene TRBD1, 6 bases. Trimming pared 0 bases from V and 7 bases from J, leaving 19 bases between. Germline V gene data show CDR1 as MNHNY and CDR2 as SVGAGI (reference sequence). This CDR3 comprises 17 residues. DNA of the CDR3: TGTGCCAGCAGTTACTCCCCGACAGGTCTCGAAGCAAATGAGCAGTTCTTC. The encoded protein is CASSYSPTGLEANEQFF.

This clonotype was seen repeatedly, ten times or more. This chain uses TRBV7-2 with TRBJ2-1; TRBD2 aligns across 7 bases. The CDR3 covers 14 residues. Trimming removed 5 bases from V and 4 bases from J; junction bases left unmatched: 5. Per germline, CDR1 SGHTA and CDR2 FQGNSA. The CDR3 loop reads CASSPGGTYNEQFF. The DNA of the CDR3 is TGTGCCAGCAGCCCCGGGGGGACTTACAATGAGCAGTTCTTC. Full variable domain (remainder filled in from reference TRBV7-2 and TRBJ2-1): GAGVSQSPSNKVTEKGKDVELRCDPISGHTALYWYRQSLGQGLEFLIYFQGNSAPDKSGLPSDRFSAERTGGSVSTLTIQRTQQEDSAVYLCASSPGGTYNEQFFGPGTRLTVL.

The chain employs TRBV6-5 and TRBJ1-2, with 8 bases matching TRBD1. The V and J ends lost 2 bases and 7 bases, in that order; junction bases with no gene match: 12. Germline-derived CDR1 and CDR2 are MNHEY and SVGAGI. The CDR3 is 16 residues long. The CDR3 sequence: CASSYAIWTGNVGYTF. For the CDR3, the DNA is TGTGCCAGCAGTTACGCGATCTGGACAGGGAACGTTGGCTACACCTTC.

This clonotype was detected only a few times. The chain has TRBV12-3 or TRBV12-4 and TRBJ2-1; D may be TRBD2 (6 bases). The V gene lost 3 bases and the J gene lost 0 bases, with 21 bases spanning the gap. The CDR3 is 19 amino acids. The CDR3 DNA follows: TGTGCCAGCAGTTTCGGCTCCGGTACCGGGACTTTCTCCTACAATGAGCAGTTCTTC. This sequence encodes CASSFGSGTGTFSYNEQFF.

The chain links TRBV30 to TRBJ2-7, with unresolved D. Between the trimmed V and J ends, which lost 2 bases and 3 bases, there was a span of 11 bases. CDR1 is GTSNPN, CDR2 SVGIG, per germline (reference sequence). The CDR3 spans 13 residues. DNA of the CDR3: TGTGCCTGGAGTCTTCTGGCCATCTACGAGCAGTACTTC. This gives the protein CAWSLLAIYEQYF.